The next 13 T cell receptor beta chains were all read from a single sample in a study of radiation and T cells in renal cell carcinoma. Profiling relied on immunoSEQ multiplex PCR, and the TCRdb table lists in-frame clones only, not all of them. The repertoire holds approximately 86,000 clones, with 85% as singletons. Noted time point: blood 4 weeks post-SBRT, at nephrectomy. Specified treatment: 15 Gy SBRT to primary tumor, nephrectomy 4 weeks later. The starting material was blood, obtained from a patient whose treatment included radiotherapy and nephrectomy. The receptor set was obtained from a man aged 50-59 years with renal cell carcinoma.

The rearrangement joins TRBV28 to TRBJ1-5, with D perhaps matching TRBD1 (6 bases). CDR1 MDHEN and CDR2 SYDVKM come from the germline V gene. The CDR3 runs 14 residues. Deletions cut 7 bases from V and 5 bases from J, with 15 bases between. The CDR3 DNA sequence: TGTGCCAGCAACCAGGGGCACGGGTATCAGCCCCAGCATTTT. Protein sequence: CASNQGHGYQPQHF.

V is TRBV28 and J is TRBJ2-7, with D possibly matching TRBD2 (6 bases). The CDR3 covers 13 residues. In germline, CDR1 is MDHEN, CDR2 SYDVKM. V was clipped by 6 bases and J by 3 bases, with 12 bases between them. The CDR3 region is CASSPGLLYEQYF. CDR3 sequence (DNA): TGTGCCAGCAGCCCGGGACTCCTCTACGAGCAGTACTTC.

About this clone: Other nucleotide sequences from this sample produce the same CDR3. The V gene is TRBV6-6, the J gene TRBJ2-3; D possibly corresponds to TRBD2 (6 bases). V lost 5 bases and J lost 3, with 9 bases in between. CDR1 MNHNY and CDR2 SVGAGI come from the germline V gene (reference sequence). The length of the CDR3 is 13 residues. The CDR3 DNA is TGTGCCAGCAGTCCTGGGGGGACAGATACGCAGTATTTT. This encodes CASSPGGTDTQYF.

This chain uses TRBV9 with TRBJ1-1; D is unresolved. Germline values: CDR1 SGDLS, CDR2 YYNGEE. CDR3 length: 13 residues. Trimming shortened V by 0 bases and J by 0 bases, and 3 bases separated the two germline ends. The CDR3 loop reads CASSVALNTEAFF. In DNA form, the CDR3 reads TGTGCCAGCAGCGTAGCTTTGAACACTGAAGCTTTCTTT. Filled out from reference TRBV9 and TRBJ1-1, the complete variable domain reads DSGVTQTPKHLITATGQRVTLRCSPRSGDLSVYWYQQSLDQGLQFLIQYYNGEERAKGNILERFSAQQFPDLHSELNLSSLELGDSALYFCASSVALNTEAFFGQGTRLTVV.

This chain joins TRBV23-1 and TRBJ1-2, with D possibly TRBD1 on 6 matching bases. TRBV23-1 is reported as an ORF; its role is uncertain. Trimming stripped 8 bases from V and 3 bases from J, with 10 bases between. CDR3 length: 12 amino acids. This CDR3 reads CASGTGYYGYTF. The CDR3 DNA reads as TGCGCCAGCGGTACAGGGTACTATGGCTACACCTTC.

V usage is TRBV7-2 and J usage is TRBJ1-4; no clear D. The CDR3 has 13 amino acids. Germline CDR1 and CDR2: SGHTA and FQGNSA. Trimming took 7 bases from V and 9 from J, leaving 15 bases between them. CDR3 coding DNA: TGTGCCAGCACCTCATACAGCTTCCAAAAACTGTTTTTT. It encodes CASTSYSFQKLFF. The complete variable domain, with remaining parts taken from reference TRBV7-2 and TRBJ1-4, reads GAGVSQSPSNKVTEKGKDVELRCDPISGHTALYWYRQSLGQGLEFLIYFQGNSAPDKSGLPSDRFSAERTGGSVSTLTIQRTQQEDSAVYLCASTSYSFQKLFFGSGTQLSVL.

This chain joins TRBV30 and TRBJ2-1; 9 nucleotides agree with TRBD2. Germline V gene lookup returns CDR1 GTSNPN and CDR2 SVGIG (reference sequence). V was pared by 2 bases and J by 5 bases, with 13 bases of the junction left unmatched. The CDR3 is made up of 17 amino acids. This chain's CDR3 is CAWSRSSGRVFDNEQFF. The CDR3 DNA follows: TGTGCCTGGAGTCGGAGTAGCGGGAGAGTATTCGACAATGAGCAGTTCTTC.

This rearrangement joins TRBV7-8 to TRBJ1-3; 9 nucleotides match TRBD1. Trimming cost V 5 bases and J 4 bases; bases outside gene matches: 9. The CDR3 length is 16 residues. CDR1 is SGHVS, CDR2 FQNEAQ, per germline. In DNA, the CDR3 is TGTGCCAGCAGCCCCATTACCGGGACAGGGGGAAACACCATATATTTT. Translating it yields CASSPITGTGGNTIYF.

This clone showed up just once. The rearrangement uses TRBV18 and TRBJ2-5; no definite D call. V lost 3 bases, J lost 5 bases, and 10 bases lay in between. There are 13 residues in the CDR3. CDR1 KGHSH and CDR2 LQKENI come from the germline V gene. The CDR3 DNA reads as TGTGCCAGCTCACCCTGGTTGAGGGAGACCCAGTACTTC. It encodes CASSPWLRETQYF.

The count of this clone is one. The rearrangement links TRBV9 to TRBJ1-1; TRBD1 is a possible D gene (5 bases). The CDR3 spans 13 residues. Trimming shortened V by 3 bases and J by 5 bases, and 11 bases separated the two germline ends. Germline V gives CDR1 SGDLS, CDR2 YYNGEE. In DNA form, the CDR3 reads TGTGCCAGCAGCGGTGAGGGGTGGACTGAAGCTTTCTTT. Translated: CASSGEGWTEAFF.

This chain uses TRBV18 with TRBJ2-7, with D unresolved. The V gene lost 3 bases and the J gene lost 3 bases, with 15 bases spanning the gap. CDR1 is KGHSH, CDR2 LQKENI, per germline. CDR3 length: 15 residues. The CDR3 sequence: CASSPAATTGYEQYF. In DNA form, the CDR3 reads TGTGCCAGCTCACCGGCCGCGACAACTGGCTACGAGCAGTACTTC.

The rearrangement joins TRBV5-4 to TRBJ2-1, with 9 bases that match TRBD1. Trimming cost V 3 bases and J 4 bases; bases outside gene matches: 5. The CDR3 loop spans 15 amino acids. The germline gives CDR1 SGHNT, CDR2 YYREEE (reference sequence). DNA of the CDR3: TGTGCCAGCAGCTCGGGACAGGGACGATACAATGAGCAGTTCTTC. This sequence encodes CASSSGQGRYNEQFF.

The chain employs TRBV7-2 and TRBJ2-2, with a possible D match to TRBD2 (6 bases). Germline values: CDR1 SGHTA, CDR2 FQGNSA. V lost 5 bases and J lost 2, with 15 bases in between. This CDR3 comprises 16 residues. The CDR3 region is CASSLLGLTNTGELFF. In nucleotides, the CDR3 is TGTGCCAGCAGCCTGTTGGGACTTACCAACACCGGGGAGCTGTTTTTT.